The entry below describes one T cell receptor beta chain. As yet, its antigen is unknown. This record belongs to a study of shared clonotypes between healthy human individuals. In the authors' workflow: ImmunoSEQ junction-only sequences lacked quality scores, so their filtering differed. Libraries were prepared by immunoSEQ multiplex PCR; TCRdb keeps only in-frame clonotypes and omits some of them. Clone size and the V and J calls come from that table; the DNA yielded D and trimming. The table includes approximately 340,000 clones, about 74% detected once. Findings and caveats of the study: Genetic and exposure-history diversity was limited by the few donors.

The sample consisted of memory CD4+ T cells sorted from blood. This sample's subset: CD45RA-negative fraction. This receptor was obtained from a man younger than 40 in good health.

Here the CDR3 DNA reads TGTGCCAGCAGCTCCCGGGGGGTTGGCTCCGCGGGGGGCTACACCTTC. Translation gives CASSSRGVGSAGGYTF. The genes are TRBV5-4 and TRBJ1-2, with a tentative D call TRBD1 (5 bases). V gave up 3 bases and J gave up 8 bases, with 23 bases separating them. The CDR3 is 16 amino acids. Germline CDR1 SGHNT, CDR2 YYREEE (reference sequence). Together with reference TRBV5-4 and TRBJ1-2, the CDR3 gives the full variable domain: ETGVTQSPTHLIKTRGQQVTLRCSSQSGHNTVSWYQQALGQGPQFIFQYYREEENGRGNFPPRFSGLQFPNYSSELNVNALELDDSALYLCASSSRGVGSAGGYTFGSGTRLTVV.